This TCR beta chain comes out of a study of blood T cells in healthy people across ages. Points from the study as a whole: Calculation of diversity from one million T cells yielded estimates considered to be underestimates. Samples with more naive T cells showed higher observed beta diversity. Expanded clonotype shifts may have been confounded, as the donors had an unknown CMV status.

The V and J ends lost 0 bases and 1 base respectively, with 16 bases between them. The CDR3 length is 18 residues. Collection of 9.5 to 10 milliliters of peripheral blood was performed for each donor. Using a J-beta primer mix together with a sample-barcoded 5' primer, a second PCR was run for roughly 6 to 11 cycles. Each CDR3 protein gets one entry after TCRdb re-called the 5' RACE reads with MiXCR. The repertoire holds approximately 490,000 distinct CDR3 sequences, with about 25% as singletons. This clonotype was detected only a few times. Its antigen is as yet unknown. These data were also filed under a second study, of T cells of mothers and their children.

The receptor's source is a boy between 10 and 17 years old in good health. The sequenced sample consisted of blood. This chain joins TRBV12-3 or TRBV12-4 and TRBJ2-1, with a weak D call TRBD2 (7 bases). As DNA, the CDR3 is TGTGCCAGCAGTTTAGCACGGTTTGGGGGGGCATCCTACAATGAGCAGTTCTTC. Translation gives CASSLARFGGASYNEQFF.